The 16 T cell receptor beta chains listed next were all sequenced from one sample in a study of blood T cell repertoires in COVID-19. Clones were sequenced by immunoSEQ multiplex PCR, and TCRdb holds only the in-frame ones, with some missing. This table holds under 200,000 clones, around 86% found once. Sequencing was carried out using peripheral blood. These receptors originate from a woman aged 80 or older in a cohort sampled during active or convalescent COVID-19.

This chain links TRBV9 with TRBJ2-1; TRBD2 matches at 8 bases. In germline, CDR1 is SGDLS, CDR2 YYNGEE. V gave up 4 bases and J gave up 8 bases; unmatched junction bases: 11. This CDR3 is 15 amino acids long. The CDR3 protein is CASSPVGSGSDEQFF. CDR3 DNA sequence: TGTGCCAGCAGCCCAGTGGGGAGCGGGAGCGATGAGCAGTTCTTC.

V and J are TRBV29-1 and TRBJ2-1; 8 nucleotides agree with TRBD2. The V gene end was trimmed by 2 bases and the J gene end by 1 base; junction bases not matched to a gene: 7. In germline, CDR1 is SQVTM, CDR2 ANQGSEA. The CDR3 sequence is 16 residues long. DNA for the CDR3: TGCAGCGTTGAAAAAAGCGGGAGCCGATCCTACAATGAGCAGTTCTTC. Its translation is CSVEKSGSRSYNEQFF.

The rearrangement links TRBV18 to TRBJ2-2; 12 bases align to TRBD2. The trim removed 2 bases at V and 6 bases at J, leaving 10 bases unmatched. Germline CDR1 and CDR2: KGHSH and LQKENI. CDR3 length: 18 residues. CDR3 DNA sequence: TGTGCCAGCTCACCATTGACTAGCGGGAGAGTGAGCGCCGGGGAGCTGTTTTTT. It is translated as CASSPLTSGRVSAGELFF.

This chain links TRBV20-1 with TRBJ1-5; 8 bases are shared with TRBD1. The CDR3 totals 13 residues. Germline V gene lookup returns CDR1 DFQATT and CDR2 SNEGSKA (reference sequence). V was pared by 3 bases and J by 6 bases, with 4 bases of the junction left unmatched. CDR3: CSASIGQGQPQHF. The CDR3, as DNA: TGCAGTGCTAGTATAGGACAGGGTCAGCCCCAGCATTTT.

This chain connects TRBV2 to TRBJ2-2, with 13 nucleotides matching TRBD2. The length of the CDR3 is 16 residues. CDR1 and CDR2 from the germline V gene are SNHLY and FYNNEI. J was trimmed by 5 bases and V by 5 bases; bases with no gene match: 5. The CDR3 bases are TGTGCCAGCAGTTGGACTAGCGGGGGACGGACCGGGGAGCTGTTTTTT. Protein sequence: CASSWTSGGRTGELFF.

The gene calls are TRBV9 and TRBJ1-2; TRBD1 might be the D (6 bases). Germline V gene data show CDR1 as SGDLS and CDR2 as YYNGEE. Trimming removed 0 bases at V and 0 bases at J, with 15 bases between. The CDR3 has 17 amino acids. As DNA, the CDR3 is TGTGCCAGCAGCGTAGACGGACAGCCACGAACTAACTATGGCTACACCTTC. Amino acid sequence: CASSVDGQPRTNYGYTF. The variable domain in full, completed from reference TRBV9 and TRBJ1-2, reads DSGVTQTPKHLITATGQRVTLRCSPRSGDLSVYWYQQSLDQGLQFLIQYYNGEERAKGNILERFSAQQFPDLHSELNLSSLELGDSALYFCASSVDGQPRTNYGYTFGSGTRLTVV.

In this sample, this clone turned up a few times. The chain joins TRBV29-1 to TRBJ1-4; TRBD1 agrees at 7 bases. This CDR3 has 13 amino acids. The germline gives CDR1 SQVTM, CDR2 ANQGSEA. The trim removed 7 bases at V and 6 bases at J, leaving 8 bases unmatched. CDR3 region: CSALQGTDEKLFF. The CDR3 nucleotides read TGCAGCGCCCTACAGGGGACGGATGAAAAACTGTTTTTT.

V and J are TRBV2 and TRBJ2-1; 9 nucleotides line up with TRBD2. CDR1 and CDR2 from the germline V gene are SNHLY and FYNNEI. Losses at the gene ends were 6 bases for V and 2 bases for J; bases not matched to a gene: 5. The CDR3 covers 15 residues. This chain's CDR3 is CASRGTSTPYNEQFF. CDR3 sequence (DNA): TGTGCCAGCAGGGGGACTAGCACCCCCTACAATGAGCAGTTCTTC.

The CDR3 loop reads CASSVRGFKGTGELFF. The CDR3 coding sequence is TGTGCCAGCAGCGTCCGGGGTTTCAAGGGTACCGGGGAGCTGTTTTTT. The chain has TRBV9 and TRBJ2-2, with a tentative D call TRBD2 (5 bases). Per germline, CDR1 SGDLS and CDR2 YYNGEE. The CDR3 is made up of 16 amino acids. V was cut by 2 bases and J by 5 bases, with 16 bases left in between.

V and J are TRBV7-6 and TRBJ2-3; tentative D call: TRBD2 (6 bases). The CDR3 is made up of 18 amino acids. Germline CDR1 and CDR2: SGHVS and FNYEAQ. The germline V and J ends were trimmed by 5 bases and 2 bases, with 23 bases remaining between them. The CDR3 DNA reads TGTGCCAGCAGCCCTAGCCGGGGGACGAGGAGGGCCACAGATACGCAGTATTTT. It yields the protein CASSPSRGTRRATDTQYF.

This chain links TRBV18 with TRBJ2-2; 12 bases are a match to TRBD2. V was pared by 5 bases and J by 4 bases, with 11 bases of the junction left unmatched. Germline V gene sequence: CDR1 KGHSH, CDR2 LQKENI. There are 18 residues in the CDR3. DNA of the CDR3: TGTGCCAGCTCATCGCTAGCGGGGGGGCCCGAGAGCACCGGGGAGCTGTTTTTT. This encodes CASSSLAGGPESTGELFF.

The count of this clone is one. The chain employs TRBV28 and TRBJ2-3; 12 positions agree with TRBD2. This CDR3 contains 17 residues. CDR1 and CDR2 (germline): MDHEN, SYDVKM. J gave up 6 bases and V 6 bases, and 13 bases lay outside the gene matches. This chain's CDR3 is CASRAMASGRAADTQYF. In nucleotides, the CDR3 is TGTGCCAGCAGGGCAATGGCTAGCGGGAGGGCCGCGGATACGCAGTATTTT.

This chain joins TRBV18 and TRBJ1-4; TRBD1 aligns across 8 bases. V shed 2 bases and J 5 bases; nucleotides not matched to a gene: 7. The CDR3 contains 16 residues. Per germline, CDR1 KGHSH and CDR2 LQKENI. The CDR3 bases are TGTGCCAGCTCACCATTGCAGGGGGCTGACAATGAAAAACTGTTTTTT. This encodes CASSPLQGADNEKLFF.

The CDR3 loop reads CASDGDRDQDWTQYF. In DNA form, the CDR3 reads TGTGCCAGCGATGGCGACAGGGACCAAGATTGGACCCAGTACTTC. The V call is TRBV7-9, the J call TRBJ2-5; TRBD1 matches at 7 bases. The CDR3 has 15 amino acids. The germline CDR1 and CDR2 sequences are SEHNR and FQNEAQ (reference sequence). The J segment lost 7 bases and the V segment lost 8 bases, leaving 16 bases of the junction unmatched.

The CDR3 spells CAISEGIDTQYF. In DNA form, the CDR3 reads TGTGCCATCAGTGAGGGCATAGATACGCAGTATTTT. The chain links TRBV10-3 to TRBJ2-3, with D unclear. The CDR3 runs 12 residues. The germline V gene has CDR1 ENHRY and CDR2 SYGVKD. Trimming removed 2 bases from V and 5 bases from J, with 5 bases in between.

This chain's CDR3 is CASMGRREEETQYF. The CDR3 DNA reads TGTGCCAGCATGGGGCGTAGAGAGGAAGAGACCCAGTACTTC. The chain joins TRBV2 to TRBJ2-5; TRBD1 might be the D (5 bases). The CDR3 is 14 amino acids. Trimming shortened V by 7 bases and J by 3 bases, and 15 bases separated the two germline ends. The germline CDR1 and CDR2 sequences are SNHLY and FYNNEI.